This passage covers 12 T cell receptor beta chains from one sample sequenced in a study of OX40 agonist ivuxolimab in advanced cancers. Using immunoSEQ multiplex PCR, the repertoire was profiled, and TCRdb retains in-frame clones only, with some absent. The sample carries under 45,000 clones, 80% to 85% recorded once. Specimen: CD4+ or CD8+ T cells sorted from blood, collected in a trial of the OX40 agonist ivuxolimab. All receptors come from an adult with an advanced solid tumor such as melanoma, head and neck, liver or kidney cancer.

This chain joins TRBV7-8 and TRBJ2-7; 7 bases map to TRBD1. The CDR3 is 13 residues long. The V gene end was trimmed by 1 base and the J gene end by 5 bases; junction bases not matched to a gene: 2. Germline V CDR1 and CDR2: SGHVS, FQNEAQ. CDR3 residues: CASSLGQGNEQYF. As DNA, the CDR3 is TGTGCCAGCAGCTTAGGACAGGGTAACGAGCAGTACTTC.

This clone was counted only a few times. The chain carries TRBV7-8 and TRBJ2-7; D is unresolved. The CDR3 consists of 13 residues. The germline gives CDR1 SGHVS, CDR2 FQNEAQ. The V end lost 0 bases, the J end lost 9 bases, and 12 bases lay between the germline ends. This chain's CDR3 is CASSLAARSVQYF. CDR3 nucleotides: TGTGCCAGCAGCTTAGCGGCTCGCTCAGTGCAGTACTTC.

The chain joins TRBV5-4 to TRBJ1-2; 9 nucleotides align to TRBD1. The ends lost 2 bases at V and 7 bases at J; junction bases unmatched: 6. Germline values: CDR1 SGHNT, CDR2 YYREEE (reference sequence). The CDR3 is made up of 14 amino acids. The CDR3 region is CASSLPGQGFGYTF. The CDR3 DNA reads TGTGCCAGCAGCTTACCGGGACAGGGATTTGGCTACACCTTC.

This clone was detected only once. The J gene is TRBJ2-2, the V gene TRBV4-2, with TRBD1 as a possible D gene (6 bases). CDR3 length: 16 residues. V lost 6 bases and J lost 6, with 20 bases in between. Germline CDR1 is LGHNA and CDR2 is YNFKEQ. CDR3 sequence (DNA): TGTGCCAGCAGAGAGGTGGGGCAGGGGCAGGCCGGGGAGCTGTTTTTT. The encoded protein is CASREVGQGQAGELFF.

The gene calls are TRBV13 and TRBJ1-3, with D uncertain. V gave up 5 bases and J gave up 0 bases, with 2 bases separating them. Germline V gene sequence: CDR1 PRHDT, CDR2 FYEKMQ (reference sequence). The CDR3 covers 12 residues. The chain's CDR3 is CASSISGNTIYF. DNA for the CDR3: TGTGCCAGCAGCATCTCTGGAAACACCATATATTTT.

This chain joins TRBV19 and TRBJ2-6; D might be TRBD1 or TRBD2, each matching 7 bases. The CDR3 loop spans 17 amino acids. V lost 6 bases and J 1 base, leaving 16 bases between the germline ends. Germline V CDR1 and CDR2: LNHDA, SQIVND (reference sequence). Here the CDR3 DNA reads TGTGCCAGTAGGCGACAGGGAGGGGGTTCTGGGGCCAACGTCCTGACTTTC. Amino acid sequence: CASRRQGGGSGANVLTF. The full variable domain, in which reference TRBV19 and TRBJ2-6 provide the parts outside the CDR3, is DGGITQSPKYLFRKEGQNVTLSCEQNLNHDAMYWYRQDPGQGLRLIYYSQIVNDFQKGDIAEGYSVSREKKESFPLTVTSAQKNPTAFYLCASRRQGGGSGANVLTFGAGSRLTVL.

The genes are TRBV6-5 and TRBJ1-6, with 10 bases fitting TRBD1. Trimming at V came to 2 bases and at J to 9 bases, leaving 4 bases not matched to a gene. In germline, CDR1 is MNHEY, CDR2 SVGAGI. The CDR3 consists of 15 residues. The CDR3: CASSYSRDRGSPLHF. CDR3 DNA sequence: TGTGCCAGCAGTTACAGCCGGGACAGGGGTTCACCCCTCCACTTT.

This clone was detected once. The chain combines TRBV5-1 with TRBJ2-3; D might be TRBD1 or TRBD2, each matching 5 bases. The CDR3 loop spans 13 amino acids. Trimming left V 2 bases short and J 5 bases short, with 9 bases between. Germline lookup yields CDR1 SGHRS and CDR2 YFSETQ. The DNA of the CDR3 is TGCGCCAGCAGCTTACAGGCGGGAGATACGCAGTATTTT. Its translation: CASSLQAGDTQYF.

This rearrangement joins TRBV11-2 to TRBJ2-7; TRBD1 agrees at 7 bases. This CDR3 spans 16 amino acids. Germline V gives CDR1 SGHAT, CDR2 FQNNGV. Trimming removed 1 base from V and 0 bases from J; junction bases left unmatched: 6. The DNA of the CDR3 is TGTGCCAGCAGCTTAGGCAAGACAGGGCCCTCCTACGAGCAGTACTTC. Translating gives CASSLGKTGPSYEQYF. The variable domain in full, completed from reference TRBV11-2 and TRBJ2-7, reads EAGVAQSPRYKIIEKRQSVAFWCNPISGHATLYWYQQILGQGPKLLIQFQNNGVVDDSQLPKDRFSAERLKGVDSTLKIQPAKLEDSAVYLCASSLGKTGPSYEQYFGPGTRLTVT.

This chain joins TRBV5-8 and TRBJ2-7; 9 nucleotides line up with TRBD1. The germline V gene has CDR1 SGHTS and CDR2 YDEGEE. Germline trimming cut 6 bases from V and 5 bases from J; bases unmatched to any gene: 12. CDR3 length: 15 amino acids. CDR3 protein: CASTPRDREGDEQYF. The CDR3, as DNA: TGTGCCAGCACCCCTCGGGACAGGGAGGGTGACGAGCAGTACTTC.

This clone was seen only a few times. This chain connects TRBV10-1 to TRBJ2-7, with 12 bases fitting TRBD2. Germline V gene lookup returns CDR1 WNHNN and CDR2 SYGVQD (reference sequence). CDR3 length: 16 amino acids. The V and J ends lost 4 bases and 7 bases, in that order; junction bases with no gene match: 11. CDR3 protein: CASSGGLAGTRGEQYF. For the CDR3, the DNA is TGCGCCAGCAGTGGTGGACTAGCGGGAACGCGGGGAGAGCAGTACTTC.

The chain links TRBV9 to TRBJ2-5; maybe TRBD2 (6 bases). In germline, CDR1 is SGDLS, CDR2 YYNGEE. The CDR3 is 16 amino acids. Trimming shortened V by 0 bases and J by 7 bases, and 19 bases separated the two germline ends. As DNA, the CDR3 is TGTGCCAGCAGCGTAGGGCTTGTGGGAGAGGGAGGGACCCAGTACTTC. Its protein product is CASSVGLVGEGGTQYF.